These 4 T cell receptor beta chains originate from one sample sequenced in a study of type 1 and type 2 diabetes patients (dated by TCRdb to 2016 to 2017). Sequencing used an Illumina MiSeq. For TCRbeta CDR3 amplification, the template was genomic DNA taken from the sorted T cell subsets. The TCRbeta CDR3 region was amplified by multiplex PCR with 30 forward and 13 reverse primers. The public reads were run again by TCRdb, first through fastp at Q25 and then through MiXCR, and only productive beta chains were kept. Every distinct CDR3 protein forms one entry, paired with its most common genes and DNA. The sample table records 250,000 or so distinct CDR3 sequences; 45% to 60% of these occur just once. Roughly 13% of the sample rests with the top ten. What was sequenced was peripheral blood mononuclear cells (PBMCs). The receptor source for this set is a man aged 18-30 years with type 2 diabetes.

CDR3 loop: CASTQTREYEKLFF. CDR3 nucleotide sequence: TGTGCCAGCACCCAAACCCGGGAGTATGAAAAACTGTTTTTT. The V and J genes are TRBV28 and TRBJ1-4; D is undetermined. This CDR3 has 14 residues. V was trimmed by 7 bases and J by 6 bases, leaving 15 bases between them. CDR1 MDHEN and CDR2 SYDVKM come from the germline V gene.

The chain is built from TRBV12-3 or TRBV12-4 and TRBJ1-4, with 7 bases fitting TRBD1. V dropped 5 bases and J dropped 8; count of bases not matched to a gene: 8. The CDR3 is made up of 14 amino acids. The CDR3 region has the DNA TGTGCCAGCAGTCTCCGGACAGGAACGGAAAAACTGTTTTTT. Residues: CASSLRTGTEKLFF.

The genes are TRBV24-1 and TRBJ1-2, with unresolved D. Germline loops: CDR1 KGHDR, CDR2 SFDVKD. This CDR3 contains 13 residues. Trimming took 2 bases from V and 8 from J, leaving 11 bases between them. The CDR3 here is CATSDSVSNGYTF. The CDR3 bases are TGTGCCACCAGTGATTCCGTATCAAACGGCTACACCTTC.

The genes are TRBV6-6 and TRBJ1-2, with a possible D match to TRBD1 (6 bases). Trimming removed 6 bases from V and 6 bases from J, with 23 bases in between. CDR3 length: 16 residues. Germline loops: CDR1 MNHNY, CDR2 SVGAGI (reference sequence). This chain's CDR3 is CASSGQRQRVKNGYTF. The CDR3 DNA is TGTGCCAGCAGCGGACAGCGTCAACGGGTAAAGAATGGCTACACCTTC.